This T cell receptor (beta chain) was identified in a study of blood T cell repertoires in COVID-19. Background on the study: Sites across the United States, Italy and Spain contributed samples from acute and convalescent COVID-19. From T cells, B-cell-depleted T cells, or PBMCs came the material, which was cDNA or gDNA.

CDR3 length: 16 residues. Unmatched junction bases numbered 15, after V lost 1 base and J lost 13 bases. Germline-derived CDR1 and CDR2 are MNHNS and SASEGT. Source study methods: How many nucleated cells were present was estimated from reference gene primer amplification. The assay was immunoSEQ multiplex PCR, and TCRdb's table has in-frame clones only and misses some. The V and J calls and clone size come from that table; D and trimming were worked out from the DNA. This sample has 99,000 or so clones; about 86% occur once, and the top ten carry over 10%. V is TRBV6-1 and J is TRBJ2-7; 11 nucleotides align to TRBD1. Sequencing was performed on peripheral blood. This clonotype was obtained from a woman aged 60-70 years in a cohort sampled during active or convalescent COVID-19. The CDR3 nucleotides are TGTGCCAGCAGTGAAGTCGGAAGGACAGGGGGCGCGTTTCTATACTTC. This sequence encodes CASSEVGRTGGAFLYF.